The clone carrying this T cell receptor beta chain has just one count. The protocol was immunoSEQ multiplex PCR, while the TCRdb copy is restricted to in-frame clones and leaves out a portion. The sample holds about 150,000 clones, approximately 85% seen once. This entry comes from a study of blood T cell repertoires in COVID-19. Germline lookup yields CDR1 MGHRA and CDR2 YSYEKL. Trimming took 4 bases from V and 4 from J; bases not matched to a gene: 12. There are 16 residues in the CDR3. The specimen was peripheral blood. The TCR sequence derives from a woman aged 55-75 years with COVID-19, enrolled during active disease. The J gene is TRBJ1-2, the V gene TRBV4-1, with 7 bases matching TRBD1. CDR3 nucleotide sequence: TGCGCCAGCAGCCGGGTCGGCGACCCAGGGGGCTATGGCTACACCTTC. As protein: CASSRVGDPGGYGYTF.